The T cell receptor (beta chain) described here comes from a study of immune evolution from preneoplasia to lung adenocarcinoma. Resections took place in Japan or China from the mid-2010s to the late 2010s. Each case's diagnosis was confirmed by two pathologists on H&E. Profiled with immunoSEQ multiplex PCR; TCRdb holds only in-frame clones, not every one. The table includes 20,000 to 30,000 clones, about 76% detected once. Study-wide results and caveats: KRAS-mutant nodules had the highest T cell clonality. Later-stage lesions appeared to have more T cells, more diversity, less clonality.

V gave up 2 bases and J gave up 2 bases, with 8 bases separating them. The CDR3 consists of 14 residues. CDR1 and CDR2 (germline): SGHTA, FQGTGA. About this clone itself: Its specificity is not known.

The chain joins TRBV7-3 to TRBJ2-3; D is undetermined. This TCR was recovered from a person between 55 and 69 years old with invasive lung adenocarcinoma. Some clones in this sample may be carry-over from other donors' samples. The sequencing input was FFPE invasive lung adenocarcinoma tissue. The CDR3 sequence is CASSLDVNTDTQYF. CDR3 DNA: TGTGCCAGCAGCTTAGACGTGAACACAGATACGCAGTATTTT.